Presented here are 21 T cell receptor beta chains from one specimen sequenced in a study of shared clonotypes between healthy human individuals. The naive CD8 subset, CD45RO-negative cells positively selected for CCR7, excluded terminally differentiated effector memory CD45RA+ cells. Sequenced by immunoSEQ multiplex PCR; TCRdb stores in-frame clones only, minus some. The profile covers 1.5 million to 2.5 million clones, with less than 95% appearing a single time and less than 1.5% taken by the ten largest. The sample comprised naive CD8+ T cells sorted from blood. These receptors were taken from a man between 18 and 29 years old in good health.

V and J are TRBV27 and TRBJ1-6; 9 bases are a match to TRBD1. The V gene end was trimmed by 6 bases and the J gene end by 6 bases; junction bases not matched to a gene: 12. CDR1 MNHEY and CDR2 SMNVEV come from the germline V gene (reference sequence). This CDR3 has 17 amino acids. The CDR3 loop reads CASSSGRGQGLNSPLHF. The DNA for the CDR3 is TGTGCCAGCAGCAGCGGCAGGGGACAGGGACTTAATTCACCCCTCCACTTT.

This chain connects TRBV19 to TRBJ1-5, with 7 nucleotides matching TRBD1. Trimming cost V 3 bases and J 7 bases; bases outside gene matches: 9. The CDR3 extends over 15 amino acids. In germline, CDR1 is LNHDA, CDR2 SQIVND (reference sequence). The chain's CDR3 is CASSIDREIAQPQHF. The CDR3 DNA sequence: TGTGCCAGTAGTATCGACAGGGAAATAGCACAGCCCCAGCATTTT.

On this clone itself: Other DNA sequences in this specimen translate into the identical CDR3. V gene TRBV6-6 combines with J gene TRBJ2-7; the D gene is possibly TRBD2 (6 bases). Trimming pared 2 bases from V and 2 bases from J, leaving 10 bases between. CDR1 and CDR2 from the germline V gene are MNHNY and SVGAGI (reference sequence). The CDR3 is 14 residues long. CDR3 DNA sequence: TGTGCCAGCAGTTACGGAGGAGGGCCCTACGAGCAGTACTTC. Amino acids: CASSYGGGPYEQYF.

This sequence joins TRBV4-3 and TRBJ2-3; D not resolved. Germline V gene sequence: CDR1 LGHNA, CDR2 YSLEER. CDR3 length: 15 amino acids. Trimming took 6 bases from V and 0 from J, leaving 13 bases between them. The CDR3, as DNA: TGCGCCAGCAGTCTACAAGATCAGAGCACAGATACGCAGTATTTT. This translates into CASSLQDQSTDTQYF.

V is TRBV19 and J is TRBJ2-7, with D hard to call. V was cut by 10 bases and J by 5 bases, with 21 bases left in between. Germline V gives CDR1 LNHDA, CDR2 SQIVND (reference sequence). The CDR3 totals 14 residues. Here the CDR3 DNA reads TGTGCCACCAGCCCGGAGCACGGTCTGGACGAGCAGTACTTC. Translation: CATSPEHGLDEQYF.

In DNA, the CDR3 is TGTGCCAGCAGTTACGGCGCAGGGGGCGTGAACACTGAAGCTTTCTTT. Amino acid sequence: CASSYGAGGVNTEAFF. The chain employs TRBV6-5 and TRBJ1-1, with 8 bases matching TRBD1. The CDR3 length is 16 residues. Germline V CDR1 and CDR2: MNHEY, SVGAGI. Trimming cost V 2 bases and J 0 bases; bases outside gene matches: 5.

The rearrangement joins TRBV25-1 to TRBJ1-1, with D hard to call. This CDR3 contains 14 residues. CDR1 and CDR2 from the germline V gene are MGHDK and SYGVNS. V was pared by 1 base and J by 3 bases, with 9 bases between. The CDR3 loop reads CASSEWEGYTEAFF. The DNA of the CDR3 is TGTGCCAGCAGTGAATGGGAGGGTTACACTGAAGCTTTCTTT.

Here the CDR3 reads CASSEGTSGYNEQFF. The DNA of the CDR3 is TGCGCCAGCAGCGAAGGGACTAGCGGTTACAATGAGCAGTTCTTC. The chain couples TRBV4-1 to TRBJ2-1; 11 bases align to TRBD2. Looked up from germline, CDR1 is MGHRA and CDR2 is YSYEKL. The ends lost 5 bases at V and 4 bases at J; junction bases unmatched: 4. The CDR3 extends over 15 amino acids.

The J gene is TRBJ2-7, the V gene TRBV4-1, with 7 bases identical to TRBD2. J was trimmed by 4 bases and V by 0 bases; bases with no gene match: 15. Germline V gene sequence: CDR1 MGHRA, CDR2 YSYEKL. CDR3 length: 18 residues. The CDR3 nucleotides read TGCGCCAGCAGCCAAGATCCTAGCGGAGAATTTGAATTATACGAGCAGTACTTC. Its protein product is CASSQDPSGEFELYEQYF.

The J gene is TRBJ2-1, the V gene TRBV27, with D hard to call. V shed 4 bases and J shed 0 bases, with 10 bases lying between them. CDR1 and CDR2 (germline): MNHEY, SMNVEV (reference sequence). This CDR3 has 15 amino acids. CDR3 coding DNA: TGTGCCAGCAGTTCGGATCTGGGCTCCTACAATGAGCAGTTCTTC. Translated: CASSSDLGSYNEQFF.

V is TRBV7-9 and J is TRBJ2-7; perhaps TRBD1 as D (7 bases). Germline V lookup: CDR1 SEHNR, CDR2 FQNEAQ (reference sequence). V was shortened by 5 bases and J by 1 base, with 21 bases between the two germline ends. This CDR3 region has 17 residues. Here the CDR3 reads CASSTAPGRGASYEQYF. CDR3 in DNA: TGTGCCAGCAGCACAGCTCCGGGCAGGGGGGCGTCCTACGAGCAGTACTTC.

The CDR3 spells CASFLARAGEQYF. CDR3 DNA: TGTGCCAGCTTCTTAGCGAGAGCGGGGGAGCAGTACTTC. V gene TRBV5-6 combines with J gene TRBJ2-7; TRBD2 aligns across 7 bases. J gave up 7 bases and V 7 bases, and 11 bases lay outside the gene matches. This CDR3 region has 13 residues. Germline assignment: CDR1 SGHDT and CDR2 YYEEEE.

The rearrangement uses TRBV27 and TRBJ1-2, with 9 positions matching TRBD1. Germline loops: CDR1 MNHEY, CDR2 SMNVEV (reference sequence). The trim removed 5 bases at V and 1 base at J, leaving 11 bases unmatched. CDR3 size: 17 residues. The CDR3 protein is CASSPTSWTGVNYGYTF. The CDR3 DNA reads TGTGCCAGCAGTCCTACCTCGTGGACAGGGGTTAACTATGGCTACACCTTC.

In DNA form, the CDR3 reads TGTGCCAGCAGCTTGGGAACGGTCGCTGAAGCTTTCTTT. Translating gives CASSLGTVAEAFF. The genes are TRBV5-4 and TRBJ1-1; D is ambiguous. Germline V gene data show CDR1 as SGHNT and CDR2 as YYREEE (reference sequence). V dropped 0 bases and J dropped 6 bases, with 9 bases sitting between them. The CDR3 contains 13 residues.

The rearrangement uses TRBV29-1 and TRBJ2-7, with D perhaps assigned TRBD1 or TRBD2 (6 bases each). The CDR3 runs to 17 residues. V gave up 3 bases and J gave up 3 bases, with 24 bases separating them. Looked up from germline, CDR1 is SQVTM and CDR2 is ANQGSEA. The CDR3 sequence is CSVEGLEGGKYGYEQYF. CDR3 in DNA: TGCAGCGTTGAGGGTCTCGAGGGGGGCAAATACGGCTACGAGCAGTACTTC.

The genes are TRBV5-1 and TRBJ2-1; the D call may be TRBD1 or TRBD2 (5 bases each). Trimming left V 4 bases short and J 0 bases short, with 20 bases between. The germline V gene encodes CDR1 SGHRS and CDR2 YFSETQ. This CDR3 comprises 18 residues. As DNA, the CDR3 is TGCGCCAGCAGCCCCGAGGGGCTTCCTAGTAGCTCCTACAATGAGCAGTTCTTC. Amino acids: CASSPEGLPSSSYNEQFF.

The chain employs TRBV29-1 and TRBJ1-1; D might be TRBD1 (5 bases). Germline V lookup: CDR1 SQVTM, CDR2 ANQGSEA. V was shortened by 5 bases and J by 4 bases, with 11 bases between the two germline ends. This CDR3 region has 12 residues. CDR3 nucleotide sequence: TGCAGCGTTACCCAGGGCGGCACTGAAGCTTTCTTT. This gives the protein CSVTQGGTEAFF. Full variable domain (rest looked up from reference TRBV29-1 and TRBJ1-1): SAVISQKPSRDICQRGTSLTIQCQVDSQVTMMFWYRQQPGQSLTLIATANQGSEATYESGFVIDKFPISRPNLTFSTLTVSNMSPEDSSIYLCSVTQGGTEAFFGQGTRLTVV.

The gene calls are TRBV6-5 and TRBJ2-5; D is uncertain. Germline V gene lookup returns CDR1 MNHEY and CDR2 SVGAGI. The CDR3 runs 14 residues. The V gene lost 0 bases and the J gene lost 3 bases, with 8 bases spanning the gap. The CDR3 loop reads CASSYSTGEETQYF. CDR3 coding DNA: TGTGCCAGCAGTTACTCGACTGGGGAAGAGACCCAGTACTTC.

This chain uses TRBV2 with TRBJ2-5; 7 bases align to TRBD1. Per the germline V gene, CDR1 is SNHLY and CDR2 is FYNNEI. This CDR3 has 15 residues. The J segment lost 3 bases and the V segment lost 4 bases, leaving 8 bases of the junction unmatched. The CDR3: CASSGGQGVKETQYF. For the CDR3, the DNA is TGTGCCAGCAGTGGAGGTCAGGGGGTTAAAGAGACCCAGTACTTC.

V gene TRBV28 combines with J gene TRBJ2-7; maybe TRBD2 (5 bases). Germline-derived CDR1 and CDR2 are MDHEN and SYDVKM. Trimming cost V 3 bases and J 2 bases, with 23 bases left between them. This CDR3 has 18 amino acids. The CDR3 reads CASSFARGSSPVTYEQYF. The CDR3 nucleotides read TGTGCCAGCAGTTTTGCCAGAGGGAGTAGCCCGGTGACCTACGAGCAGTACTTC. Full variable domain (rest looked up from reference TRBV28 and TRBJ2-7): DVKVTQSSRYLVKRTGEKVFLECVQDMDHENMFWYRQDPGLGLRLIYFSYDVKMKEKGDIPEGYSVSREKKERFSLILESASTNQTSMYLCASSFARGSSPVTYEQYFGPGTRLTVT.

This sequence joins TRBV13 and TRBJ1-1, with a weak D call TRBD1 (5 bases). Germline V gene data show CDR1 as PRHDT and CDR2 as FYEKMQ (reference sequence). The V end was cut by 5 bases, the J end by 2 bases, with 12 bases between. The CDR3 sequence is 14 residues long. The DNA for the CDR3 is TGTGCCAGCAGCCCGGGGGTGGAAAACACTGAAGCTTTCTTT. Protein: CASSPGVENTEAFF. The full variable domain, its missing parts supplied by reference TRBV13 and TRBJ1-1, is AAGVIQSPRHLIKEKRETATLKCYPIPRHDTVYWYQQGPGQDPQFLISFYEKMQSDKGSIPDRFSAQQFSDYHSELNMSSLELGDSALYFCASSPGVENTEAFFGQGTRLTVV.